Here is one T cell receptor beta chain with its context. The data are from a study of blood T cell repertoires in COVID-19. Study-level information: Acute-phase and convalescent COVID-19 samples originated in the United States, Italy and Spain. From T cells, B-cell-depleted T cells, or PBMCs came the material, which was cDNA or gDNA.

Authors' processing steps: How many nucleated cells were present was estimated from reference gene primer amplification. Clones were read by immunoSEQ multiplex PCR, and TCRdb kept only the in-frame ones, dropping some. V and J calls plus clone size are reproduced from that table; the DNA served to infer D and trimming. The profile covers roughly 260,000 clones, with roughly 86% appearing a single time and around 9.5% taken by the ten largest. Germline values: CDR1 KGHSH, CDR2 LQKENI. CDR3 size: 17 residues. With 0 bases clipped from V and 5 bases from J, the junction kept 10 bases outside the gene matches.

This TCR derives from a man in his forties who had recovered from COVID-19. Sequenced input: peripheral blood. The rearrangement joins TRBV18 to TRBJ2-3; 8 nucleotides line up with TRBD2. The DNA for the CDR3 is TGTGCCAGCTCACCACCTAAGCGGGGGATCATTGGAGATACGCAGTATTTT. Protein: CASSPPKRGIIGDTQYF.